This T cell receptor beta chain is drawn from a study of blood T cell repertoires in COVID-19. About the research overall: Samples representing acute and convalescent COVID-19 were sourced from the United States, Italy and Spain. The cDNA or gDNA used as material had been derived from T cells, B-cell-depleted T cells, or PBMCs.

Germline-derived CDR1 and CDR2 are MDHEN and SYDVKM. The trim removed 5 bases at V and 3 bases at J, leaving 20 bases unmatched. CDR3 size: 19 residues. Per the authors' pipeline: Reference gene primer amplification in the assay estimated nucleated cell counts. Here immunoSEQ multiplex PCR was the method, and the copy in TCRdb shows in-frame clones only, minus some. For V, J and clone size, that table is used; D and trimming come from the DNA. The sample records around 150,000 clones, around 82% being singletons. The V and J genes are TRBV28 and TRBJ2-5; 8 nucleotides agree with TRBD2. The sequence derives from a woman aged 40 to 50 with COVID-19, enrolled during active disease. The sample consisted of peripheral blood. CDR3 amino acids: CASSPHPGNRLANKETQYF. In DNA form, the CDR3 reads TGTGCCAGCAGTCCTCACCCCGGTAATAGACTAGCGAATAAAGAGACCCAGTACTTC.